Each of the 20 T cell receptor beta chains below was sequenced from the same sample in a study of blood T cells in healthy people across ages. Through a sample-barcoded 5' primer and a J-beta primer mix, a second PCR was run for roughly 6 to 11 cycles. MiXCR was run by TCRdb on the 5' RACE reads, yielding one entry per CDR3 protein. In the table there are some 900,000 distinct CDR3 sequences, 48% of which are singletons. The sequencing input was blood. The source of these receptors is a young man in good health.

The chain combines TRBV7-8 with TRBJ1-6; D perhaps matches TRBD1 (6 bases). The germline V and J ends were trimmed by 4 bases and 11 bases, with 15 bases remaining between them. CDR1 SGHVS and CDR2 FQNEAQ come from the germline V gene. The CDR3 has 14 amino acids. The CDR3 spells CASSSGQRRTPLHF. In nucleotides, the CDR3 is TGTGCCAGCAGCTCTGGACAGAGAAGGACACCCCTCCACTTT.

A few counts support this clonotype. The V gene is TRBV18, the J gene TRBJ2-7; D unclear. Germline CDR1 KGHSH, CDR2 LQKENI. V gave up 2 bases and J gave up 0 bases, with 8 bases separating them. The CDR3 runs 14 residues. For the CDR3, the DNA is TGTGCCAGCTCACCAGAATCGAGCTCCTACGAGCAGTACTTC. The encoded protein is CASSPESSSYEQYF. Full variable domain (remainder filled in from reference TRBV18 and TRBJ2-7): NAGVMQNPRHLVRRRGQEARLRCSPMKGHSHVYWYRQLPEEGLKFMVYLQKENIIDESGMPKERFSAEFPKEGPSILRIQQVVRGDSAAYFCASSPESSSYEQYFGPGTRLTVT.

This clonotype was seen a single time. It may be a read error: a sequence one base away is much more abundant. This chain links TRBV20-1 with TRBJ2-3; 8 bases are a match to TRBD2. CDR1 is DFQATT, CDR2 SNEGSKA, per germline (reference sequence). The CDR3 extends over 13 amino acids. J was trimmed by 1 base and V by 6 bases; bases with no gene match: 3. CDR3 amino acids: CSARTSRTDTQYF. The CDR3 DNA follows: TGCAGTGCCAGGACTAGCCGCACAGATACGCAGTATTTT.

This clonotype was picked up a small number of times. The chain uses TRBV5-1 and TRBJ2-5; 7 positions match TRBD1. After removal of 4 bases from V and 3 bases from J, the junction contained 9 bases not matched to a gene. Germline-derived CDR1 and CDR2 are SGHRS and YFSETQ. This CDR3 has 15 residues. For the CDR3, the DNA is TGCGCCAGCAGCCCGGGACAGCCAACCGAAGAGACCCAGTACTTC. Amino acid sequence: CASSPGQPTEETQYF.

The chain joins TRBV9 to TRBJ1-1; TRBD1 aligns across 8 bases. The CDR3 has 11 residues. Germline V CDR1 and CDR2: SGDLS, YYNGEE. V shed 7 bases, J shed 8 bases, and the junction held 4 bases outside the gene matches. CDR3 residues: CASGRQGEAFF. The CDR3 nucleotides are TGTGCCAGCGGCAGACAGGGGGAAGCTTTCTTT.

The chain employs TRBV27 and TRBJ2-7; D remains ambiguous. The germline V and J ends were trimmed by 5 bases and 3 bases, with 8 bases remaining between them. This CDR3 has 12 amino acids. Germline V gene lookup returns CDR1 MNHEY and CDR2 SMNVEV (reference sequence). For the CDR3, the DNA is TGTGCCAGCAGTGGTTCGATCTACGAGCAGTACTTC. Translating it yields CASSGSIYEQYF.

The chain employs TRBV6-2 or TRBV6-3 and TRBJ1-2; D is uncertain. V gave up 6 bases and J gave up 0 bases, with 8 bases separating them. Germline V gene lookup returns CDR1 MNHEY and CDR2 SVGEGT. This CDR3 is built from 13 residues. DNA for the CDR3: TGTGCCAGCAGCGACATAGCTAACTATGGCTACACCTTC. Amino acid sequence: CASSDIANYGYTF.

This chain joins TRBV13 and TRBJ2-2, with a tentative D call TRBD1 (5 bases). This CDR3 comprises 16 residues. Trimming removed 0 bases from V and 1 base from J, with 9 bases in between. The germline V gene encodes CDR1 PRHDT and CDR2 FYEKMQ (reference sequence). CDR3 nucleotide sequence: TGTGCCAGCAGCTTAGGGACCAGGGTGAACACCGGGGAGCTGTTTTTT. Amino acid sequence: CASSLGTRVNTGELFF. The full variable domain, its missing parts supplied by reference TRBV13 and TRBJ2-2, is AAGVIQSPRHLIKEKRETATLKCYPIPRHDTVYWYQQGPGQDPQFLISFYEKMQSDKGSIPDRFSAQQFSDYHSELNMSSLELGDSALYFCASSLGTRVNTGELFFGEGSRLTVL.

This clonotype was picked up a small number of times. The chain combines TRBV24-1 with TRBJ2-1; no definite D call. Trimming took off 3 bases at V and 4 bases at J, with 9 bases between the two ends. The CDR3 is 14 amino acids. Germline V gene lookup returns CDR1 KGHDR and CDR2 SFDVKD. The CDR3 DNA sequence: TGTGCCACCAGTGATCCGACGGTTTACAATGAGCAGTTCTTC. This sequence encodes CATSDPTVYNEQFF.

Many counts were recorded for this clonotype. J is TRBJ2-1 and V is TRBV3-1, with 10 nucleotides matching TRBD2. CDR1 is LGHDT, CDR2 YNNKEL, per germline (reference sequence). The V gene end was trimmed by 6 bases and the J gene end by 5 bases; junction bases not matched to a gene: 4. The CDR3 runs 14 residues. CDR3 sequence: CASRSSGGHNEQFF. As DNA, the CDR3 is TGTGCCAGCAGATCTAGCGGGGGACACAATGAGCAGTTCTTC.

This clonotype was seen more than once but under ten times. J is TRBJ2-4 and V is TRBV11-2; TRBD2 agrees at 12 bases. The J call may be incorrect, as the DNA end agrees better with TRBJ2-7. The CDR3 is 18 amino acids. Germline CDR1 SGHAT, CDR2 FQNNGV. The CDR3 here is CASSLPGLAGGTSYEQYF. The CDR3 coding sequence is TGTGCCAGCAGCTTACCCGGTCTAGCGGGGGGGACTTCCTACGAGCAGTACTTC.

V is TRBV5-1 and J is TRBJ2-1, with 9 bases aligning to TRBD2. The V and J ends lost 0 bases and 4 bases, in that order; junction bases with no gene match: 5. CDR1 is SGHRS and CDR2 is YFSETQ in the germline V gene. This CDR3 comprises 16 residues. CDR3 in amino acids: CASSLARGGFYNEQFF. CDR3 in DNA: TGCGCCAGCAGCTTGGCGCGGGGGGGATTTTACAATGAGCAGTTCTTC.

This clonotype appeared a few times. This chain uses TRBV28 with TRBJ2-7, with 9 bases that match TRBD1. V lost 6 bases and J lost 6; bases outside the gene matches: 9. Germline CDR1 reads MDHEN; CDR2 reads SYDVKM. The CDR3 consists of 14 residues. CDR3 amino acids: CASRTPSGQGEQYF. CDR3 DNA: TGTGCCAGCAGAACTCCCTCGGGACAGGGCGAGCAGTACTTC. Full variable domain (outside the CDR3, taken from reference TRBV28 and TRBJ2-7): DVKVTQSSRYLVKRTGEKVFLECVQDMDHENMFWYRQDPGLGLRLIYFSYDVKMKEKGDIPEGYSVSREKKERFSLILESASTNQTSMYLCASRTPSGQGEQYFGPGTRLTVT.

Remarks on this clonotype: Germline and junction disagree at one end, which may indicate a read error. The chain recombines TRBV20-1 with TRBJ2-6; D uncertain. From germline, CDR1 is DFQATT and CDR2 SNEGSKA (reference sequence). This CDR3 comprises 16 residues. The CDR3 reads CSARDQTGSEANVLTF. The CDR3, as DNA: TGCAGTGCTAGAGATCAGACCGGCTCTGAGGCCAACGTCCTGACTTTC.

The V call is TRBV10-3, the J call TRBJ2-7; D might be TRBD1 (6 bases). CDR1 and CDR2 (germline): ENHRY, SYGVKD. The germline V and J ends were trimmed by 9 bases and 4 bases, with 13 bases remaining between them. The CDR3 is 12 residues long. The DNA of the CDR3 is TGTGCCATATCGGACAGCATTTACGAGCAGTACTTC. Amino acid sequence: CAISDSIYEQYF.

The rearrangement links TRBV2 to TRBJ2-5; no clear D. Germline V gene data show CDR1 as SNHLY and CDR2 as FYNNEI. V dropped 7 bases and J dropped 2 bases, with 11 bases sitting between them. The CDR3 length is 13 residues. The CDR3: CASTAGPQETQYF. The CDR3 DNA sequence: TGTGCCAGCACCGCAGGTCCACAAGAGACCCAGTACTTC.

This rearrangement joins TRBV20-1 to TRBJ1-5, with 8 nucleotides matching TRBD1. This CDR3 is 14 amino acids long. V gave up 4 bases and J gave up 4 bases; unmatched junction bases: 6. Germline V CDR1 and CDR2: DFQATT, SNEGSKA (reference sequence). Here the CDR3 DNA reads TGCAGTGCTATTGGCCAGGGGGCGAATCAGCCCCAGCATTTT. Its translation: CSAIGQGANQPQHF.

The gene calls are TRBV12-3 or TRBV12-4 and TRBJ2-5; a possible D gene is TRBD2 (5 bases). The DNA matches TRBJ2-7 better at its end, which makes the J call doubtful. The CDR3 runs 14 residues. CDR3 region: CASSFSLLDYEQYF. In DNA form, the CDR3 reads TGTGCCAGCAGCTTCTCTCTACTAGACTACGAGCAGTACTTC.

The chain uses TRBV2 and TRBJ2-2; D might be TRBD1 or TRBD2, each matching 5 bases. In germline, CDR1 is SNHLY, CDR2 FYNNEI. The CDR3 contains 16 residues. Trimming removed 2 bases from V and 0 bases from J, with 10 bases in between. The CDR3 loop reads CASSEPGPSNTGELFF. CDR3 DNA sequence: TGTGCCAGCAGTGAACCGGGACCGTCGAACACCGGGGAGCTGTTTTTT.

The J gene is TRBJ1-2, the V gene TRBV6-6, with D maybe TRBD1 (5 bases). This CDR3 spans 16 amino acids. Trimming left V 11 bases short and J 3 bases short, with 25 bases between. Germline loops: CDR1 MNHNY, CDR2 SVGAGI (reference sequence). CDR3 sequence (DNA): TGTGCCGGGCCAGCGATCCTTAAGGGGACGGACTATGGCTACACCTTC. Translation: CAGPAILKGTDYGYTF.